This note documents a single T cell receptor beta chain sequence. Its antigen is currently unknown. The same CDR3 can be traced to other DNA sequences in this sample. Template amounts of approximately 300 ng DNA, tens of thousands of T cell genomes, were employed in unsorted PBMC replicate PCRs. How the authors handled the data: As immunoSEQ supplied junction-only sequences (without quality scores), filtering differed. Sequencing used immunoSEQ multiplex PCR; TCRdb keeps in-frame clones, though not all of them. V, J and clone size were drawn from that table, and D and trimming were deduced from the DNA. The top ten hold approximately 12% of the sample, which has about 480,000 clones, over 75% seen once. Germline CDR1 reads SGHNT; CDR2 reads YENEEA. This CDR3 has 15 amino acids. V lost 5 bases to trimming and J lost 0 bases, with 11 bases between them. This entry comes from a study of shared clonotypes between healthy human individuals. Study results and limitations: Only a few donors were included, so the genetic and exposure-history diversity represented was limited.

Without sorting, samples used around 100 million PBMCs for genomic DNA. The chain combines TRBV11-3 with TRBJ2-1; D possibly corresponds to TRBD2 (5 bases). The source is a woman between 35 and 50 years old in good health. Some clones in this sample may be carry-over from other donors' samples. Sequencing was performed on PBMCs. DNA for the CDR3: TGTGCCAGCAGCCTCGGAGGAAGCTCCTACAATGAGCAGTTCTTC. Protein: CASSLGGSSYNEQFF.